The 19 T cell receptor beta chains given below trace back to one sample, sequenced in a study of T cell repertoires in cytomegalovirus infection. MiXCR, applied by TCRdb to the reads, yields one record per CDR3 protein. This repertoire shows roughly 630,000 distinct CDR3 sequences, 24% found once; its top ten account for around 7.6%. The sample was CD8+ T cells from PBMCs. All receptors derive from a human donor in good health (CMV status not recorded). Some clones in this sample may be carry-over from other donors' samples.

This clonotype was seen at least ten times. The chain recombines TRBV7-9 with TRBJ1-2, with a weak D call TRBD1 (5 bases). Germline V gene lookup returns CDR1 SEHNR and CDR2 FQNEAQ (reference sequence). This CDR3 is 14 amino acids long. V lost 0 bases and J 4 bases, leaving 9 bases between the germline ends. CDR3 bases: TGTGCCAGCAGCTTAGCGACAGATCCCTATGGCTACACCTTC. It yields the protein CASSLATDPYGYTF.

The genes are TRBV20-1 and TRBJ2-1; 7 bases match TRBD1. J gave up 4 bases and V 5 bases, and 5 bases lay outside the gene matches. There are 13 residues in the CDR3. CDR1 DFQATT and CDR2 SNEGSKA come from the germline V gene (reference sequence). The CDR3 coding sequence is TGCAGTGCTGGGGACAGTAGATACAATGAGCAGTTCTTC. Translated: CSAGDSRYNEQFF.

The rearrangement links TRBV19 to TRBJ2-3; 7 positions match TRBD1. CDR3 size: 12 residues. Germline V CDR1 and CDR2: LNHDA, SQIVND (reference sequence). V shed 9 bases, J shed 4 bases, and the junction held 4 bases outside the gene matches. In nucleotides, the CDR3 is TGTGCCAGCCTCGGGACAGCAGATACGCAGTATTTT. This gives the protein CASLGTADTQYF.

The sample holds many counts of this clonotype. J is TRBJ2-5 and V is TRBV7-6; TRBD1 is a possible D gene (5 bases). CDR1 and CDR2 (germline): SGHVS, FNYEAQ. This CDR3 is built from 15 residues. The V end was cut by 3 bases, the J end by 4 bases, with 15 bases between. CDR3 loop: CASSFSPRVGETQYF. The DNA of the CDR3 is TGTGCCAGCAGCTTCAGTCCCAGGGTGGGAGAGACCCAGTACTTC.

This clonotype was counted between two and nine times. The gene calls are TRBV11-3 and TRBJ2-7; 7 bases fit TRBD1. V lost 1 base, J lost 6 bases, and 6 bases stayed unmatched. This CDR3 is built from 14 residues. Germline V lookup: CDR1 SGHNT, CDR2 YENEEA. The CDR3 sequence: CASSLGQGEVEQYF. The CDR3, as DNA: TGTGCCAGCAGCTTAGGACAGGGAGAGGTCGAGCAGTACTTC.

This clonotype was seen ten or more times. CDR3 loop: CASSLAANEQFF. CDR3 nucleotides: TGTGCCAGCAGCTTAGCCGCCAATGAGCAGTTCTTC. The V gene is TRBV7-9, the J gene TRBJ2-1; the D is unclear. The V gene lost 0 bases and the J gene lost 6 bases, with 3 bases spanning the gap. CDR1 and CDR2 (germline): SEHNR, FQNEAQ (reference sequence). CDR3 length: 12 residues.

This clonotype was seen more than once but under ten times. An end of the junction does not agree with germline; a read error may underlie this. The V call is TRBV7-9, the J call TRBJ2-3; D might be TRBD1 (7 bases). Germline lookup yields CDR1 SEHNR and CDR2 FQNEAQ (reference sequence). The CDR3 consists of 16 residues. In DNA form, the CDR3 reads TGTGCCAGCAGCCTAGCAGGGGGGCGAGGCACAGATACGCAGTATTTT. Translated: CASSLAGGRGTDTQYF.

This clonotype has ten or more counts. A read error is possible here, since a much larger clone lies one base away. The V gene is TRBV7-2, the J gene TRBJ1-5; no reliable D call. V gave up 2 bases and J gave up 4 bases, with 3 bases separating them. CDR3 length equals 12 residues. CDR1 is SGHTA, CDR2 FQGNSA, per germline. This CDR3 reads CASSLWNQPQHF. The CDR3 DNA follows: TGTGCCAGCAGCTTATGGAATCAGCCCCAGCATTTT. The full variable domain, with the rest looked up from reference TRBV7-2 and TRBJ1-5, is GAGVSQSPSNKVTEKGKDVELRCDPISGHTALYWYRQSLGQGLEFLIYFQGNSAPDKSGLPSDRFSAERTGGSVSTLTIQRTQQEDSAVYLCASSLWNQPQHFGDGTRLSIL.

This clonotype was observed a few times. The V gene is TRBV7-8, the J gene TRBJ1-5, with unresolved D. Trimming removed 0 bases at V and 0 bases at J, with 9 bases between. Germline loops: CDR1 SGHVS, CDR2 FQNEAQ. The CDR3 length is 16 residues. The CDR3 DNA is TGTGCCAGCAGCTTAGCGGGGTTTAATAGCAATCAGCCCCAGCATTTT. Protein: CASSLAGFNSNQPQHF.

The gene calls are TRBV27 and TRBJ1-4, with D tentatively TRBD1 (5 bases). There are 14 residues in the CDR3. Germline lookup yields CDR1 MNHEY and CDR2 SMNVEV (reference sequence). V lost 3 bases and J 6 bases, leaving 11 bases between the germline ends. CDR3 region: CASSFGGIDEKLFF. The CDR3 DNA follows: TGTGCCAGCAGTTTTGGGGGAATTGATGAAAAACTGTTTTTT.

This clonotype came up a few times. CDR3 sequence: CASSPLKRGGGYEQFF. The CDR3 coding sequence is TGTGCCAGCAGCCCTCTAAAGCGGGGGGGCGGGTATGAGCAGTTCTTC. This chain links TRBV14 with TRBJ2-1, with 10 bases identical to TRBD2. Trimming cost V 4 bases and J 8 bases; bases outside gene matches: 11. This CDR3 is 16 amino acids long. Germline V lookup: CDR1 SGHDN, CDR2 FVKESK.

The rearrangement joins TRBV13 to TRBJ2-3; maybe TRBD2 (5 bases). There are 16 residues in the CDR3. V was clipped by 0 bases and J by 6 bases, with 16 bases between them. Germline-derived CDR1 and CDR2 are PRHDT and FYEKMQ (reference sequence). The CDR3 spells CASSLGEEARGDTQYF. In DNA form, the CDR3 reads TGTGCCAGCAGCTTAGGCGAGGAAGCGCGAGGGGATACGCAGTATTTT.

The chain joins TRBV5-1 to TRBJ1-2, with D perhaps TRBD1 (5 bases). Trimming stripped 2 bases from V and 0 bases from J, with 14 bases between. Per the germline V gene, CDR1 is SGHRS and CDR2 is YFSETQ. There are 16 residues in the CDR3. The CDR3 bases are TGCGCCAGCAGCTTCCGAGGACGGGACCCTAACTATGGCTACACCTTC. This encodes CASSFRGRDPNYGYTF.

For this clonotype: This may stem from a read error, because a much larger clone lies one nucleotide away. The chain employs TRBV7-8 and TRBJ2-6; 11 bases map to TRBD1. CDR1 is SGHVS, CDR2 FQNEAQ, per germline. CDR3 length equals 19 residues. CDR3: CASSLGGQGARVGANVLAF. CDR3 nucleotides: TGTGCCAGCAGCTTAGGAGGACAGGGGGCGAGAGTTGGGGCCAACGTCCTGGCTTTC.

The chain combines TRBV19 with TRBJ2-2, with a tentative D call TRBD1 (6 bases). V was shortened by 7 bases and J by 7 bases, with 25 bases between the two germline ends. The V gene's germline CDR1 is LNHDA and CDR2 SQIVND (reference sequence). The CDR3 loop spans 17 amino acids. The CDR3: CASTLLRDKPLFGELFF. CDR3 sequence (DNA): TGTGCCAGTACCCTACTCCGGGACAAGCCTCTCTTCGGGGAGCTGTTTTTT.

Points on this clonotype: This could be a read error, since a much larger clone is one nucleotide away. This chain joins TRBV12-3 or TRBV12-4 and TRBJ1-6, with a possible D match to TRBD1 (5 bases). Trimming removed 4 bases at V and 9 bases at J, with 13 bases between. The CDR3 covers 14 residues. The CDR3 bases are TGTGCCAGCAGTTCGGGCAGGGCACTTTCACCCCTCCACTTT. Protein: CASSSGRALSPLHF.

V and J are TRBV6-8 and TRBJ2-1; perhaps TRBD1 as D (6 bases). This CDR3 spans 18 amino acids. Germline loops: CDR1 MNHGY, CDR2 SAAAGT. Trimming cost V 0 bases and J 4 bases, with 19 bases left between them. CDR3 residues: CASSYSDQGSYVYNEQFF. DNA for the CDR3: TGTGCCAGCAGTTACTCCGACCAGGGGAGCTATGTATACAATGAGCAGTTCTTC.

The genes are TRBV29-1 and TRBJ1-3, with 10 bases aligning to TRBD1. The CDR3 has 15 residues. The V and J ends lost 1 base and 4 bases, in that order; junction bases with no gene match: 4. Germline CDR1 SQVTM, CDR2 ANQGSEA. CDR3 residues: CSVEGQGAPGNTIYF. CDR3 nucleotides: TGCAGCGTTGAAGGACAGGGGGCTCCGGGAAACACCATATATTTT.

This clonotype was counted between two and nine times. The rearrangement uses TRBV20-1 and TRBJ2-1; tentative D call: TRBD2 (5 bases). Per germline, CDR1 DFQATT and CDR2 SNEGSKA (reference sequence). CDR3 length equals 15 residues. V gave up 0 bases and J gave up 4 bases, with 13 bases separating them. The CDR3 region is CSARDRAAWYNEQFF. In DNA form, the CDR3 reads TGCAGTGCTAGAGATAGAGCGGCATGGTACAATGAGCAGTTCTTC.